These T cell receptor beta chains were read from a single sample in a study of T-cell reconstitution after alpha-beta-depleted transplantation in children. TCRdb processed the PCR reads anew with MiXCR; each CDR3 protein has one entry. The table has hundreds of thousands of distinct CDR3 sequences, around 15% seen once. Sequencing was performed on PBMCs, mostly from graft donor cells, taken 360 days after TCRalphabeta/CD19-depleted stem cell transplant. Every receptor here comes from a male patient between 2 and 10 years old who had a stem cell transplant for acute lymphoblastic leukemia, so the T cells may come from the graft donor. Both conserved end residues are part of each CDR3. A D gene is named only where the DNA matches it firmly. Clone size is shown for a subset of rows, as once, few, many or a class of expanded clone.

D gene	V gene	clone size	J gene	CDR3 DNA	CDR3 protein
TRBD2	TRBV4-3	-	TRBJ2-1	TGCGCCAGCAGCCACGGGACTAGCGCCTACAATGAGCAGTTCTTC	CASSHGTSAYNEQFF
-	TRBV7-9	few	TRBJ2-3	TGTGCCAGCCAGGACGGTGCAGATACGCAGTATTTT	CASQDGADTQYF
-	TRBV12-3/TRBV12-4	few	TRBJ1-1	TGTGCCAGCAGTATCCCCAGGGTGAACACTGAAGCTTTCTTT	CASSIPRVNTEAFF
-	TRBV7-2	-	TRBJ2-7	TGTGCCAGCAGCTTAAGTGGTAGCGTCACCTACGAGCAGTACTTC	CASSLSGSVTYEQYF
TRBD2	TRBV4-2	-	TRBJ2-7	TGTGCCAGCAGCCAAACCGGGACTAGCGGGCTCTACGAGCAGTACTTC	CASSQTGTSGLYEQYF
TRBD2	TRBV4-3	-	TRBJ2-3	TGCGCCAGCAGCCAAGAGCTTAGCGGGAGGGGTAATGTATTTACGCAGTATTTT	CASSQELSGRGNVFTQYF
-	TRBV4-3	-	TRBJ2-2	TGCGCCAGCAGCCAAGACACCGGATGGGGCACCGGGGAGCTGTTTTTT	CASSQDTGWGTGELFF
-	TRBV4-1	-	TRBJ2-4	TGCGCCAGCAGCCCGCCAGGGGCGAACATTCAGTACTTC	CASSPPGANIQYF
TRBD1	TRBV6-5	-	TRBJ1-4	TGTGCCAGCAGTTACAGGACAGGGTATGAAAAACTGTTTTTT	CASSYRTGYEKLFF
-	TRBV4-2	-	TRBJ2-1	TGTGCCAGCAGCCAAGATCGGGTAGATGAGCAGTTCTTC	CASSQDRVDEQFF
TRBD2	TRBV5-6	few	TRBJ2-1	TGTGCCAGCAGCTTCAATCGACTAGCGGGATACTACAATGAGCAGTTCTTC	CASSFNRLAGYYNEQFF
-	TRBV5-1	few	TRBJ2-5	TGCGCCAGCAGCTTAGGCGATGAGACCCAGTACTTC	CASSLGDETQYF
TRBD2	TRBV9	few	TRBJ2-5	TGTGCCAGCAGCCGAGATAGCGGGAGCGTCCCGTTGGTACAAGAGACCCAGTACTTC	CASSRDSGSVPLVQETQYF
-	TRBV29-1	-	TRBJ1-2	TGCAGCGTCCGGACCGGGCCCCTCTATGGCTACACCTTC	CSVRTGPLYGYTF
TRBD2	TRBV14	-	TRBJ2-7	TGTGCCAGCAGCCAATGGCCTAGCGGGAGTAGCTCCTACGAGCAGTACTTC	CASSQWPSGSSSYEQYF
TRBD2	TRBV2	-	TRBJ2-1	TGTGCCAGCAGTGAGAGGGAGACTAGCGTATACAATGAGCAGTTCTTC	CASSERETSVYNEQFF
TRBD1	TRBV5-1	-	TRBJ2-4	TGCGCCAGCAGCCGCGGACAGGGGAATGACATTCAGTACTTC	CASSRGQGNDIQYF
-	TRBV11-2	-	TRBJ2-2	TGTGCCAGCAGCTTACGGCCCGAGGGACCCTTGACCGGGGAGCTGTTTTTT	CASSLRPEGPLTGELFF
-	TRBV18	few	TRBJ2-1	TGTGCCAGCTCACCCACTATTTACAATGAGCAGTTCTTC	CASSPTIYNEQFF
-	TRBV6-5	-	TRBJ2-2	TGTGCCAGCAGTTACGAGTTCCCCGGGGAGCTGTTTTTT	CASSYEFPGELFF
-	TRBV15	-	TRBJ2-5	TGTGCCACCAGCAGAGACCCAGGGTCAGAGACCCAGTACTTC	CATSRDPGSETQYF
TRBD2	TRBV12-3/TRBV12-4	-	TRBJ2-7	TGTGCCAGCAAGGGGACTAGCGGGCGATCCTACGAGCAGTACTTC	CASKGTSGRSYEQYF
-	TRBV28	few	TRBJ1-2	TGTGCCAGCAAGGACACGAACTATGGCTACACCTTC	CASKDTNYGYTF
TRBD2	TRBV7-3	-	TRBJ2-1	TGTGCCAGCAGCTTAATGGCGGGAGTAGCCTACAATGAGCAGTTCTTC	CASSLMAGVAYNEQFF
-	TRBV5-1	many	TRBJ2-5	TGCGCCAGCAGCTTGGGAAAAGAGACCCAGTACTTC	CASSLGKETQYF
TRBD2	TRBV25-1	-	TRBJ2-3	TGTGCCAGCAGTGCGAGCCGACTAGCGGGACTTGTAGATACGCAGTATTTT	CASSASRLAGLVDTQYF
-	TRBV9	-	TRBJ2-5	TGTGCCAGCAGCCCAGAACTAGGCCTCCGGGAGACCCAGTACTTC	CASSPELGLRETQYF
TRBD1	TRBV29-1	-	TRBJ2-1	TGCAGCGTTGATGGGGATGCAGGGGGCAATGAGCAGTTCTTC	CSVDGDAGGNEQFF
TRBD2	TRBV6-1	few	TRBJ2-1	TGTGCCAGCAGTAGGGGACTAGCGGCCAGGAATGAGCAGTTCTTC	CASSRGLAARNEQFF
-	TRBV6-2/TRBV6-3	once	TRBJ2-7	TGTGCCAGCAGAACCGGGGTGCTGTCCTACGAGCAGTACTTC	CASRTGVLSYEQYF
-	TRBV11-1	few	TRBJ1-1	TGTGCCAGCAGCTCTGGAATAACAGGTACCCTTGAAGCTTTCTTT	CASSSGITGTLEAFF
-	TRBV12-3/TRBV12-4	-	TRBJ1-1	TGTGCCAGCAGTTTTGCCACTGAAGCTTTCTTT	CASSFATEAFF
-	TRBV2	few	TRBJ2-1	TGTGCCAGCGAGGAGGGGGACTATGAGCAGTTCTTC	CASEEGDYEQFF
TRBD1	TRBV14	-	TRBJ1-1	TGTGCCAGCAGCCCGTTAAGGGGACAGGAGAACACTGAAGCTTTCTTT	CASSPLRGQENTEAFF
TRBD2	TRBV10-3	-	TRBJ2-7	TGTGCCATCAGTGAGCGCCGGACTAGCCCCTACGAGCAGTACTTC	CAISERRTSPYEQYF
-	TRBV20-1	-	TRBJ2-7	TGCAGTGCGCGGACACACACCTACGAGCAGTACTTC	CSARTHTYEQYF
-	TRBV12-3/TRBV12-4	few	TRBJ2-7	TGTGCCAGCAGTTTAGGAGCCGGCGGGGGCCCCTATTCCTACGAGCAGTACTTC	CASSLGAGGGPYSYEQYF
TRBD2	TRBV28	many	TRBJ2-3	TGTGCCAGCAGTCCCACCACTCGACTAGCTTGGACAGATACGCAGTATTTT	CASSPTTRLAWTDTQYF
TRBD2	TRBV7-2	few	TRBJ2-5	TGTGCCAGCAGCCTAGGACTAGCGGGAGGGCCGGAGGAGACCCAGTACTTC	CASSLGLAGGPEETQYF
-	TRBV30	-	TRBJ2-3	TGTGCCTGGAGTGGTGGGCGATACGCCCTCACAGATACGCAGTATTTT	CAWSGGRYALTDTQYF
-	TRBV12-3/TRBV12-4	few	TRBJ1-2	TGTGCCAGCAGTTTGTTTTTGGTCGGGAGCGGCTACACCTTC	CASSLFLVGSGYTF
-	TRBV28	few	TRBJ2-1	TGTGCCAGCAATCCTTCCCCTAGGTACAATGAGCAGTTCTTC	CASNPSPRYNEQFF
TRBD2	TRBV28	many	TRBJ2-7	TGTGCCAGCAGTTTGGGGCTAGCGGGAGAAACCTACGAGCAGTACTTC	CASSLGLAGETYEQYF
-	TRBV18	many	TRBJ2-6	TGTGCCAGCTCCCCGAGAGGACGCTCTGGGGCCAACGTCCTGACTTTC	CASSPRGRSGANVLTF
-	TRBV4-1	-	TRBJ2-5	TGCGCCAGCAGTCCCCCTCACGGAAGGGCCAGTGGAGAGACCCAGTACTTC	CASSPPHGRASGETQYF
TRBD1	TRBV25-1	-	TRBJ2-5	TGTGCCAGCAGCAAGCGCCGAGAGACAGGGTTACAAGAGACCCAGTACTTC	CASSKRRETGLQETQYF
TRBD2	TRBV4-3	many	TRBJ2-1	TGCGCCAGCAGCCAAGGTACAGCGGGACACAATGAGCAGTTCTTC	CASSQGTAGHNEQFF
TRBD2	TRBV5-1	-	TRBJ2-1	TGCGCCAGCAGCTTGGTCACTAGCGAATACAATGAGCAGTTCTTC	CASSLVTSEYNEQFF
-	TRBV7-9	-	TRBJ2-3	TGTGCCAGCAGCTTAGCTCACAGGAGCGTCACAGATACGCAGTATTTT	CASSLAHRSVTDTQYF
-	TRBV7-6	-	TRBJ2-3	TGTGCCAGCAGCTTAGTCGCCCGCCACACAGATACGCAGTATTTT	CASSLVARHTDTQYF
TRBD1	TRBV4-1	few	TRBJ2-4	TGCGCCAGCAGCCAAGGTTTCCCGGGACAGGGGAACCTTCAGGCCAAAAACATTCAGTACTTC	CASSQGFPGQGNLQAKNIQYF
-	TRBV29-1	many	TRBJ2-1	TGCAGCGTCTTAGCGGTATACAATGAGCAGTTCTTC	CSVLAVYNEQFF
-	TRBV29-1	-	TRBJ2-1	TGCAGCGTTAGGGGGGGTGGCTACAATGAGCAGTTCTTC	CSVRGGGYNEQFF
-	TRBV5-1	few	TRBJ2-7	TGCGCCAGCGCCATAGGGACAACAAGCTCCTACGAGCAGTACTTC	CASAIGTTSSYEQYF
-	TRBV20-1	few	TRBJ1-5	TGCAGTGCCCAACGACAGGCTCAGCCCCAGCATTTT	CSAQRQAQPQHF
TRBD2	TRBV7-8	few	TRBJ2-1	TGTGCCAGCAGCTTACCCAGCGGGATCCGATACAATGAGCAGTTCTTC	CASSLPSGIRYNEQFF
-	TRBV5-1	-	TRBJ1-5	TGCGCCAGCAGCTTGGCCGGGGGAGTGGGTCAGCCCCAGCATTTT	CASSLAGGVGQPQHF
TRBD2	TRBV6-1	few	TRBJ2-1	TGTGCCAGCAGTGGAGAGCGGGAAGCCTACAATGAGCAGTTCTTC	CASSGEREAYNEQFF